This T cell receptor beta chain comes out of a study of shared clonotypes between healthy human individuals. Germline lookup yields CDR1 SGDLS and CDR2 YYNGEE. The CDR3 has 16 amino acids. The V gene end was trimmed by 3 bases and the J gene end by 2 bases; junction bases not matched to a gene: 6. Naive CD8 populations comprised CD45RO-negative cells positively selected for CCR7, excluding terminally differentiated effector memory CD45RA+ cells. Deep was the level used in running the assay. The table came from immunoSEQ multiplex PCR; TCRdb's copy has only in-frame clones and leaves some out. The table records about 2 million clones, roughly 95% of them present only once.

What was sequenced was naive CD8+ T cells sorted from blood. The clonotype comes from a young man in good health. This sequence joins TRBV9 and TRBJ2-2, with TRBD1 matching 8 bases. CDR3 coding DNA: TGTGCCAGCAGCGCGGCCGGACAGGGTAACACCGGGGAGCTGTTTTTT. Translation: CASSAAGQGNTGELFF.